This is a list of T cell receptor beta chains from one sample in a study of early T cells in non-severe SARS-CoV-2 infection. TCRdb reprocessed the 5' RACE reads via MiXCR and lists one record per CDR3 protein. This table holds approximately 65,000 distinct CDR3 sequences, over 10% found once. Sequences were obtained from whole blood. The source of these receptors is an adult who was a healthcare worker with PCR-confirmed SARS-CoV-2 infection or an uninfected control (not recorded which). Both conserved end residues are part of each CDR3. Each record gives: D gene, J gene, clone size, V gene, CDR3 protein, CDR3 DNA. A D gene is named only where the DNA matches it firmly. Clone size is not always given. Where it is, it says once, few, many or a class for expanded clones.

-	TRBJ2-1	many	TRBV11-2	CASSSPEGWSYNEQFF	TGTGCCAGCAGCTCCCCGGAGGGTTGGTCTTACAATGAGCAGTTCTTC
-	TRBJ2-7	many	TRBV3-1	CASSTASQAFYEQYF	TGTGCCAGCAGCACCGCGTCCCAGGCGTTTTACGAGCAGTACTTC
-	TRBJ2-2	-	TRBV5-6	CASSLPVNTGELFF	TGTGCCAGCAGCTTGCCGGTGAACACCGGGGAGCTGTTTTTT
-	TRBJ2-7	many	TRBV7-8	CASSPPTEFSYEQYF	TGTGCCAGCAGCCCGCCGACGGAGTTCTCCTACGAGCAGTACTTC
-	TRBJ1-1	-	TRBV12-3/TRBV12-4	CASSLAGSGTEAFF	TGTGCCAGCAGTTTAGCGGGGAGCGGGACTGAAGCTTTCTTT
TRBD1	TRBJ1-4	-	TRBV9	CASSLRDRASNEKLFF	TGTGCCAGCAGTCTGAGGGACAGGGCTTCTAATGAAAAACTGTTTTTT
-	TRBJ2-5	few	TRBV18	CASSPGNQETQYF	TGTGCCAGCTCACCCGGGAATCAAGAGACCCAGTACTTC
-	TRBJ1-3	many	TRBV6-1	CAVSGMEGNTIYF	TGTGCCGTTTCAGGGATGGAGGGAAACACCATATATTTT
-	TRBJ2-5	-	TRBV7-8	CASSLVGSQETQYF	TGTGCCAGCAGCTTAGTTGGATCCCAAGAGACCCAGTACTTC
-	TRBJ2-1	-	TRBV4-2	CASSHPIHEQFF	TGTGCCAGCAGCCATCCCATCCATGAGCAGTTCTTC
TRBD2	TRBJ2-3	many	TRBV7-2	CASSPWTSGRTDTQYF	TGTGCCAGCAGCCCCTGGACTAGCGGACGCACAGATACGCAGTATTTT
-	TRBJ1-6	few	TRBV6-5	CASSYSPPQGHNSPLHF	TGTGCCAGCAGTTACTCACCGCCGCAGGGCCATAATTCACCCCTCCACTTT
-	TRBJ2-7	-	TRBV18	CASSPFGSGSDEQYF	TGTGCCAGCTCACCGTTTGGGTCGGGGAGTGACGAGCAGTACTTC
-	TRBJ1-1	many	TRBV7-9	CATNQPGGTTEAFF	TGTGCCACCAACCAACCGGGAGGGACGACTGAAGCTTTCTTT
TRBD2	TRBJ2-5	-	TRBV10-3	CATGLAEETQYF	TGTGCCACCGGACTAGCGGAAGAGACCCAGTACTTC
-	TRBJ2-1	few	TRBV12-3/TRBV12-4	CASSFVGGHEQFF	TGTGCCAGCAGTTTTGTCGGGGGCCATGAGCAGTTCTTC
-	TRBJ2-3	medium-sized	TRBV7-3	CASSLISADTQYF	TGTGCCAGCAGCTTAATCAGCGCAGATACGCAGTATTTT
-	TRBJ2-5	few	TRBV6-4	CASRSFKGSETQYF	TGTGCCAGCAGAAGTTTCAAAGGGTCAGAGACCCAGTACTTC
TRBD1	TRBJ1-1	many	TRBV6-5	CASSRDRGPAEAFF	TGTGCCAGCAGTCGGGACAGGGGGCCCGCTGAAGCTTTCTTT
-	TRBJ2-5	-	TRBV20-1	CSANAFQTQYF	TGCAGTGCTAACGCGTTCCAGACCCAGTACTTC
-	TRBJ2-1	many	TRBV5-1	CASSAGGGTSYNEQFF	TGCGCCAGCAGCGCCGGGGGCGGTACCTCCTACAATGAGCAGTTCTTC
TRBD2	TRBJ2-1	-	TRBV7-2	CASSPWRGASNEQFF	TGTGCCAGCAGCCCCTGGCGGGGGGCCAGTAATGAGCAGTTCTTC
TRBD1	TRBJ2-3	many	TRBV6-6	CASSQPGQGLDTQYF	TGTGCCAGCAGTCAACCGGGACAGGGCCTGGATACGCAGTATTTT
-	TRBJ2-1	-	TRBV11-2	CASSLVRGGYNEQFF	TGTGCCAGCAGCTTAGTGCGGGGCGGCTACAATGAGCAGTTCTTC
-	TRBJ2-4	few	TRBV13	CASSLDAGKNIQYF	TGTGCCAGCAGCTTAGATGCAGGGAAAAACATTCAGTACTTC
TRBD2	TRBJ2-5	-	TRBV20-1	CSARDRGGLETQYF	TGCAGTGCTAGAGATCGGGGGGGACTGGAGACCCAGTACTTC
-	TRBJ2-1	few	TRBV7-2	CASSQGALVQFF	TGTGCCAGCAGCCAAGGGGCGCTTGTGCAGTTCTTC
TRBD1	TRBJ1-5	many	TRBV6-2/TRBV6-3	CASSPLGQGNQPQHF	TGTGCCAGCAGCCCCCTTGGACAGGGCAATCAGCCCCAGCATTTT
TRBD1	TRBJ1-1	-	TRBV20-1	CSAQRQGANTEAFF	TGCAGTGCCCAAAGACAGGGGGCGAACACTGAAGCTTTCTTT
TRBD2	TRBJ2-2	few	TRBV29-1	CSVLAGGPGELFF	TGCAGCGTCCTAGCGGGGGGCCCCGGGGAGCTGTTTTTT
TRBD1	TRBJ2-1	-	TRBV20-1	CSAQGGQGVDEQFF	TGCAGTGCGCAAGGAGGACAGGGGGTCGATGAGCAGTTCTTC
-	TRBJ2-1	many	TRBV7-2	CASSWAGAYSSYNEQFF	TGTGCCAGCAGCTGGGCAGGGGCCTATAGCTCCTACAATGAGCAGTTCTTC
-	TRBJ1-1	-	TRBV5-1	CASSREGTEAFF	TGCGCCAGCAGCCGAGAGGGCACTGAAGCTTTCTTT
-	TRBJ2-5	medium-sized	TRBV20-1	CSARDYMRKETQYF	TGCAGTGCTAGAGATTATATGAGAAAAGAGACCCAGTACTTC
-	TRBJ2-3	-	TRBV6-5	CASRPGTLPQNTQYF	TGTGCCAGCAGACCCGGGACACTACCACAAAATACGCAGTATTTT
-	TRBJ2-3	-	TRBV7-2	CASSFSGSTDTQYF	TGTGCCAGCAGCTTTTCAGGGTCCACAGATACGCAGTATTTT
-	TRBJ1-1	-	TRBV5-1	CASRLDRRSEAFF	TGCGCCAGCAGACTTGACAGGCGTTCTGAAGCTTTCTTT
-	TRBJ1-2	-	TRBV9	CASSVSEMPVNYGYTF	TGTGCCAGCAGCGTTTCCGAAATGCCAGTTAACTATGGCTACACCTTC
TRBD1	TRBJ1-1	few	TRBV3-1	CASSQGAGGSEAFF	TGTGCCAGCAGCCAAGGGGCAGGGGGCTCTGAAGCTTTCTTT
-	TRBJ2-1	many	TRBV7-6	CASSPSRGVYNEQFF	TGTGCCAGCAGCCCCTCTAGGGGGGTATACAATGAGCAGTTCTTC
-	TRBJ1-2	many	TRBV7-2	CASSLGQIYGYTF	TGTGCCAGCAGCTTAGGACAGATTTATGGCTACACCTTC
-	TRBJ1-5	few	TRBV12-5	CASGVNQPQHF	TGTGCTAGTGGTGTTAATCAGCCCCAGCATTTT
TRBD1	TRBJ2-7	many	TRBV7-9	CASTPRGQGAPEQYF	TGTGCCAGCACCCCTAGGGGACAGGGGGCCCCCGAGCAGTACTTC
-	TRBJ1-5	many	TRBV4-2	CASSQERGAARNQPQHF	TGTGCCAGCAGCCAAGAGAGGGGGGCAGCCCGCAATCAGCCCCAGCATTTT
TRBD1	TRBJ2-7	-	TRBV12-3/TRBV12-4	CASSPGTGRYEQYF	TGTGCCAGCAGTCCCGGGACAGGTCGTTACGAGCAGTACTTC
TRBD2	TRBJ2-3	many	TRBV7-9	CASSFLAGGTDTQYF	TGTGCCAGCAGCTTTTTAGCGGGGGGCACAGATACGCAGTATTTT